This T cell receptor (beta chain) came from a study of cytomegalovirus exposure and HLA in healthy donors (dated by TCRdb to 2016 to 2017). Background on the whole study: According to an earlier analysis of a few hundred of the donors, about 179 million T cells yielded approximately 120 million unique TCR beta sequences and around 280 Gb of sequence data. An early release covering approximately 600 HLA-typed donors comprised about 290 gigabases of sequencing data and approximately 80 million unique TCR sequences. Among the roughly 390 genotyped donors, under 90% belonged to the genetic ancestry cluster associated with self-reported Caucasian donors. The study aimed to test whether cataloging public T cell receptors could reveal signatures of past pathogen exposure. Rather than using new phenotypic data, the later analysis identified candidate immune exposures from TCR beta sequences and from how often those sequences occurred across donors. HLA typing covered class I and class II loci at four-digit resolution. The number of donors typed differed by locus, with 629-630 for A, B, C, DRB1 and DQB1, about 500 for DQA1, about 610 for DPA1, and some 440 for DPB1. Several DR-DQ haplotypes were handled as single units for association and clustering because linkage in the cohort was strong. Using immunosequencing, the study profiled T cell repertoires from fewer than 850 subjects and related those repertoires to cytomegalovirus serostatus. Genome-wide SNP genotypes for about 60% of the roughly 700 donors were used in a later genetic analysis, which treated that subset as a discovery cohort. A later analysis re-analyzed previously published TCR beta repertoires from hundreds of donors and added high-resolution HLA genotyping to study TCR occurrence patterns. Across about 380 genotyped donors of the cohort, an average of approximately 240,000 unique TCR beta nucleotide sequences per donor were sequenced, and around 20% of those sequences were non-productive. Besides the first cohort of 550 to 750 subjects, a separate validation cohort made up of 120 different subjects was used. In an earlier analysis of over 550 of the donors, high-throughput TCR beta sequencing was used to judge whether each TCR beta V gene segment behaved as functional or pseudogenic. To predict cytomegalovirus infection status, the study combined high-throughput TCR immunosequencing, statistical association of individual TCRs with disease status, and machine learning. Donor age, sex, ethnicity and CMV serostatus were compiled together with the repertoire data. All discovery cohort repertoires had been generated using a single sequencing platform.

CDR1 and CDR2 were assigned from the germline V gene as WSHSY and SAAADI. The CDR3 spans 12 residues, from the cysteine through the phenylalanine. Here the CDR3 DNA is all that survives: 36 bases in frame from base 1. V loses 10 bases, J loses 6 bases, and the germline ends lie 16 bases apart. In total, just over 650 healthy bone marrow donors made up the cohort. Cohort members were all nominally healthy when sampled, although unrecorded immune exposures were likely present. The donor tested CMV seropositive, placing the donor among the approximately 290 seropositive members of the cohort. A peripheral blood sample was provided by each donor, and peripheral blood mononuclear cells were used for TCR beta sequencing. Genomic DNA was extracted from the blood cell samples with the Qiagen DNeasy Blood Extraction Kit. Here is what the overall study found, with its caveats: Some IMGT-functional V segments, including TRBV6-2 and TRBV6-3, could not be distinguished by the 87-base-pair reads and were therefore excluded. A later analysis found that most CMV-associated TCR beta chains appeared HLA-restricted, with HLA associations seemingly driven largely by CMV exposure. When HLA alleles, especially DR and DQ, strongly co-occurred, attributing TCR associations to individual alleles was difficult. An earlier analysis of approximately 570 of the donors showed that most TCR beta V segments appeared in productive rearrangements either about 90% or about 30% of the time, which broadly matched IMGT annotations. The classifier was reported to diagnose cytomegalovirus status with high specificity and sensitivity in both the original and validation cohorts. A cluster of highly shared sequence variants was judged likely to be a technical artifact of the sequencing pipeline. HLA typing was unavailable for some donors at each locus, so association tests used only the typed subset. A further reported finding was that TCR beta sequences accurately predicted the HLA-A and HLA-B alleles for most subjects in the first cohort. According to a later analysis, parvovirus B19, influenza, CMV and Epstein-Barr virus appeared linked to several top co-occurrence clusters. In a later analysis, the rate of TCR association differed among HLA loci, with DRB1 alleles having the most associated TCRs and HLA-C alleles having the fewest. Compared with equally common non-associated chains, HLA-associated TCR beta chains in a later analysis were more clonally expanded and had lower generation probabilities. It was suggested by the authors that the approach could potentially be generalized to other disease states and immunological phenotypes. CMV serostatus was the only immune exposure information available for the cohort. Across donors, most TCR sequences were observed very rarely, whereas some public TCRs were present in many individuals. A later analysis associated 15,000 to 20,000 TCR beta sequences with specific HLA alleles at a false discovery rate of 0.05. The study gave a list of about 160 TCR beta chains associated with cytomegalovirus. Only TCR beta chains were sequenced in this cohort, and the absence of alpha or paired-chain data limited detectable features. An association between a missense DCLRE1C variant and V-gene and J-gene trimming of TCR beta chains was found in a later genetic analysis and replicated in an independent cohort. A later genetic analysis reported fewer N-insertions in productive TCRs among donors in an Asian-associated ancestry cluster than the roughly 620-donor mean. In vitro tests confirmed that three of the cytomegalovirus-associated TCR beta chains recognize cytomegalovirus antigens. Roughly uniform sequencing depth across donors was assumed in presence/absence analyses, although this assumption may not hold. Linkage disequilibrium might explain the correlated functional status among segregating V segments, but an unknown experimental factor could not be ruled out. Because counts were too low, seventeen rarely observed V segments, including chromosome 9 orphons, were left out of the earlier analysis of over 550 of the donors.

Turning to this clone: Its antigen is not yet known. Nothing much larger sits one base from this clone, and base qualities are not available.

Receptor libraries were prepared by the immunoSEQ multiplex PCR assay. For the multiplex PCR, a mixture combining 60 forward primers for TCR Vbeta segments and 13 reverse primers for TCR Jbeta segments was used. A multiplex PCR assay on genomic DNA amplified the CDR3 region of rearranged TCR beta genes. Amplified TCR beta libraries were sequenced as 87-base-pair reads on the Illumina HiSeq System. The original methods were these. Across the roughly 600 repertoires, a later analysis counted tens of millions of unique TCR beta chains, roughly 11 million of which were shared by at least two donors. Raw reads were error-corrected and collapsed into unique sequences with a nearest-neighbor algorithm that merged closely related sequences to remove PCR and sequencing errors. CDR3 sequences were aligned to IMGT reference sequences to assign V, D and J gene segments. Each retained sequence needed at least a six-nucleotide match to both a V gene segment and a J gene segment. A rearrangement was called productive if the CDR3 had no stop codons and remained in frame with V and J, and every other rearrangement was called non-productive. Following IMGT convention, CDR3 was defined as the stretch from the second conserved V-encoded cysteine up to the conserved J-encoded phenylalanine. Sequences without an unambiguous match to a single V gene segment were excluded from the earlier analysis of 500 to 700 of the donors. An earlier analysis of around 600 of the donors classified V segments as functional when productive rearrangements were above 56.7% and as segregating when the standard deviation between donors was above 5%. A statistical classification framework was built to diagnose cytomegalovirus status from the catalog of TCR beta chain sequences. V and J gene assignment, in a later analysis, came from comparing TCR nucleotide sequences with IMGT/GENE-DB human TR gene sequences. A later analysis assigned CDR3 sequences and most-parsimonious VDJ recombination scenarios with the TCRdist pipeline. In a later analysis, every TCR beta chain was defined by the combination of its CDR3 amino acid sequence and its V-gene family, and reads without a unique V-gene family were dropped. As a way to deal with suspected cross-contamination and a sequencing artifact, a later analysis dropped 640 or so nucleotide sequences that were highly shared and had low generation probability. In a later analysis, a clonal expansion index for each public chain was calculated from normalized within-repertoire ranks of inferred template counts. In a later analysis, generation probabilities were computed with a VDJ recombination model fitted to out-of-frame rearrangements, and the resulting probabilities were checked against IGoR. Hypergeometric tests were used in a later analysis to score TCR-TCR, TCR-HLA and TCR-CMV co-occurrence, with a repertoire-size bias correction applied to the TCR pairs. A later analysis estimated false discovery rates by permuting HLA or CMV assignments 20 times. In a later analysis, co-occurring TCRs were grouped with DBSCAN, and TCRdist sequence similarity was added when clustering was performed within HLA-allele-positive subsets. Repertoires with fewer than 30,000 or more than 120,000 public chains were left out of co-occurrence clustering, as were roughly five repertoires with anomalous nucleotide sharing. The table was pulled from immuneACCESS by TCRdb, which kept in-frame rearrangements only. Such tables lose some clones; where checked, under half of the loss comes from unresolved V genes, and the rest has no known cause. Clonal size and the V and J genes are those of that table, whereas D and trimming came from the DNA. The sample table contains under 130,000 clones; only one count was recorded for roughly 80% of them. The ten top clones hold 6.9% of the sample.

The chain joins TRBV10-2 to TRBJ2-7, and the D gene may be TRBD1, 5 bases matching. The TCR sequence derives from a man under 40 in good health and CMV-seropositive. The sequenced material came from PBMCs. CDR3 region: CATLLSGSEQYF. Here is the DNA: TGCGCCACATTACTATCAGGGTCCGAGCAGTACTTC.